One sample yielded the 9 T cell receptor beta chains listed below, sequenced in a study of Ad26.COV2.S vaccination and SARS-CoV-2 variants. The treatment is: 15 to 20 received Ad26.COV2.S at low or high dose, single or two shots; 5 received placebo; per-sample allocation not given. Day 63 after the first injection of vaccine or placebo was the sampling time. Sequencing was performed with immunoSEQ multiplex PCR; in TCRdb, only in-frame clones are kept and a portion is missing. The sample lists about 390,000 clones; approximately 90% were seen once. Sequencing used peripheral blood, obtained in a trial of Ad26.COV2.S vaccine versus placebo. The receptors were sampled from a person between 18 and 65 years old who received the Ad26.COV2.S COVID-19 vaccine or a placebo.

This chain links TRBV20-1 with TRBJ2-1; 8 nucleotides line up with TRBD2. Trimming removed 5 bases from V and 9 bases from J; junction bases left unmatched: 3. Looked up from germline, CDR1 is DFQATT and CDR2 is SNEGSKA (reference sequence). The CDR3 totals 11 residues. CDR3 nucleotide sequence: TGCAGTGCTGCGGGGGGTCGTGAGCAGTTCTTC. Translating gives CSAAGGREQFF.

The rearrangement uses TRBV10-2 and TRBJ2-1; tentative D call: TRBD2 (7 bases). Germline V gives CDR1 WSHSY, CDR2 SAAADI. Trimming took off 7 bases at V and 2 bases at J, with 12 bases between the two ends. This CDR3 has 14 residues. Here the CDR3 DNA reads TGCGCCAGCATGGCGGGGGCAACCTACAATGAGCAGTTCTTC. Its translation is CASMAGATYNEQFF.

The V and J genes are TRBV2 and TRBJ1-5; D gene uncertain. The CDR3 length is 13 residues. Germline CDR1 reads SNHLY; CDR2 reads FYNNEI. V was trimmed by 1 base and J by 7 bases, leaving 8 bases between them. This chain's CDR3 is CASSEGSVQPQHF. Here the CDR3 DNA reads TGTGCCAGCAGTGAAGGCTCGGTACAGCCCCAGCATTTT. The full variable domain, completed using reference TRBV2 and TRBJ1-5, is EPEVTQTPSHQVTQMGQEVILRCVPISNHLYFYWYRQILGQKVEFLVSFYNNEISEKSEIFDDQFSVERPDGSNFTLKIRSTKLEDSAMYFCASSEGSVQPQHFGDGTRLSIL.

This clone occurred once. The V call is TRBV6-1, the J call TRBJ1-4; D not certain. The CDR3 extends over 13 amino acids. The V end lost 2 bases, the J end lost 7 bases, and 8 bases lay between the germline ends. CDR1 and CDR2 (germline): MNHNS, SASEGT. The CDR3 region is CASSESMIEKLFF. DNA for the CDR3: TGTGCCAGCAGTGAATCGATGATTGAAAAACTGTTTTTT.

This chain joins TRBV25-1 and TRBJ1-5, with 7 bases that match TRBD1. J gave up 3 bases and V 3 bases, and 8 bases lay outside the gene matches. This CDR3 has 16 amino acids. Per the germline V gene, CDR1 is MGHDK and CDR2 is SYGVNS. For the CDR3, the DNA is TGTGCCAGCAGTGACGCCAGGGGGGACAACAATCAGCCCCAGCATTTT. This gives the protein CASSDARGDNNQPQHF. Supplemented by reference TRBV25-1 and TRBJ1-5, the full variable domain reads EADIYQTPRYLVIGTGKKITLECSQTMGHDKMYWYQQDPGMELHLIHYSYGVNSTEKGDLSSESTVSRIRTEHFPLTLESARPSHTSQYLCASSDARGDNNQPQHFGDGTRLSIL.

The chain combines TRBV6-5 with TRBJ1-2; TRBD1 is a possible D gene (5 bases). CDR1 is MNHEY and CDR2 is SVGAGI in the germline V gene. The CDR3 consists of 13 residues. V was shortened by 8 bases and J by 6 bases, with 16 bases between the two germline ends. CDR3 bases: TGTGCCAGCTTTTCACAGGCCCTAGATGGCTACACCTTC. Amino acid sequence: CASFSQALDGYTF.

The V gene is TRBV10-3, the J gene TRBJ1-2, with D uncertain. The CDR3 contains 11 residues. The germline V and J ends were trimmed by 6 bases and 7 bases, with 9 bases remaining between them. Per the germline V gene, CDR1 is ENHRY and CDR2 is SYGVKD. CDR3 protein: CAIRGLAGYTF. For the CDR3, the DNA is TGTGCCATCAGAGGGCTTGCTGGCTACACCTTC.

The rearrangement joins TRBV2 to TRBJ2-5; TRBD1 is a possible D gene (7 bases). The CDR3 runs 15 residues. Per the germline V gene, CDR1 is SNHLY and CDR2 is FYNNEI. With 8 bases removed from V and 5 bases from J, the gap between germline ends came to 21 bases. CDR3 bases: TGTGCCAGCCAGACGGATGGACAGGCGGGGGAGACCCAGTACTTC. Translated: CASQTDGQAGETQYF.

The CDR3 reads CASSPVWSNYGYTF. DNA for the CDR3: TGTGCCAGCAGTCCCGTGTGGTCTAACTATGGCTACACCTTC. The V and J genes are TRBV28 and TRBJ1-2; the D is unclear. Trimming removed 5 bases at V and 0 bases at J, with 10 bases between. Germline V CDR1 and CDR2: MDHEN, SYDVKM. The CDR3 has 14 amino acids.